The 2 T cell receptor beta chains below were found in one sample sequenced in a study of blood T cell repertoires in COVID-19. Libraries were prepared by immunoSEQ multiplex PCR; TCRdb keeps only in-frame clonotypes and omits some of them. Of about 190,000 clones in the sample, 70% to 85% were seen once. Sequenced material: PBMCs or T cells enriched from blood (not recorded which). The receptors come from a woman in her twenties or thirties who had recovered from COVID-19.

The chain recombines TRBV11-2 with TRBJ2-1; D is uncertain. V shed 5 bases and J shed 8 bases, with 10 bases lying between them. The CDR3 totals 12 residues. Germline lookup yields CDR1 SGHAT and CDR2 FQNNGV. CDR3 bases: TGTGCCAGCAGCCTACTTTCGGATGAGCAGTTCTTC. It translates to CASSLLSDEQFF.

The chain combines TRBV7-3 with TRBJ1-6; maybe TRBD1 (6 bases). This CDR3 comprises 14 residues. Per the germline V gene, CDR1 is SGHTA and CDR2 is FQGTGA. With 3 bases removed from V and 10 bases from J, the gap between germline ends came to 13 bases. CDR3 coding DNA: TGTGCCAGCAGCTTCACAGGGCTGGAGTCACCCCTCCACTTT. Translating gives CASSFTGLESPLHF.